Below are 10 T cell receptor beta chains sequenced from a single sample in a study of cytomegalovirus exposure and HLA in healthy donors. Both 60 Vbeta primers and 13 Jbeta primers went into the PCR. The method was immunoSEQ multiplex PCR; TCRdb's version includes in-frame clones alone and lacks a portion of them. The table has about 170,000 clones, approximately 80% seen once. Material for sequencing was PBMCs. Receptor source: a woman aged 45-65 years in good health and CMV-seropositive.

This chain joins TRBV27 and TRBJ1-1; 9 bases agree with TRBD1. V dropped 2 bases and J dropped 0; count of bases not matched to a gene: 4. This CDR3 region has 16 residues. Germline lookup yields CDR1 MNHEY and CDR2 SMNVEV (reference sequence). CDR3 residues: CASSLDRGWVNTEAFF. CDR3 nucleotides: TGTGCCAGCAGTTTAGACAGGGGGTGGGTGAACACTGAAGCTTTCTTT.

This chain uses TRBV28 with TRBJ2-5, with D possibly being TRBD2 (5 bases). Germline CDR1 is MDHEN and CDR2 is SYDVKM. This CDR3 has 14 amino acids. V was cut by 6 bases and J by 1 base, with 12 bases left in between. The CDR3 spells CASSPPRGQETQYF. Here the CDR3 DNA reads TGTGCCAGCAGCCCCCCCCGGGGCCAAGAGACCCAGTACTTC.

This clone appeared a single time. The gene calls are TRBV9 and TRBJ2-1; 9 nucleotides agree with TRBD2. The ends lost 0 bases at V and 2 bases at J; junction bases unmatched: 6. The germline V gene has CDR1 SGDLS and CDR2 YYNGEE. This CDR3 is built from 17 residues. CDR3 DNA sequence: TGTGCCAGCAGCGTAGGCGTTAGCGGGGGCCCCTACAATGAGCAGTTCTTC. Its translation is CASSVGVSGGPYNEQFF.

The chain joins TRBV6-1 to TRBJ1-1; D remains unclear. The CDR3 covers 14 residues. The ends were cut back, 1 base at V and 6 bases at J, with 12 bases in the middle. CDR1 and CDR2 from the germline V gene are MNHNS and SASEGT. CDR3 in amino acids: CASSEGFPISEAFF. CDR3 sequence (DNA): TGTGCCAGCAGTGAAGGGTTCCCTATATCTGAAGCTTTCTTT.

The V gene is TRBV27, the J gene TRBJ2-3; D is possibly TRBD2 (5 bases). The CDR3 extends over 16 amino acids. V gave up 0 bases and J gave up 0 bases, with 10 bases separating them. Per germline, CDR1 MNHEY and CDR2 SMNVEV (reference sequence). This CDR3 is CASSLSYGLSTDTQYF. As DNA, the CDR3 is TGTGCCAGCAGTTTATCTTACGGACTTAGCACAGATACGCAGTATTTT.

The V call is TRBV7-2, the J call TRBJ1-4; D gene unclear. The CDR3 length is 14 residues. The V gene lost 6 bases and the J gene lost 6 bases, with 14 bases spanning the gap. Germline V lookup: CDR1 SGHTA, CDR2 FQGNSA. CDR3 protein: CASRGGQWDEKLFF. Written as DNA, the CDR3 is TGTGCCAGCAGGGGTGGGCAATGGGATGAAAAACTGTTTTTT.

This chain uses TRBV5-4 with TRBJ1-2, with a tentative D call TRBD1 (6 bases). CDR3 length equals 15 residues. The germline V gene has CDR1 SGHNT and CDR2 YYREEE (reference sequence). Deletions cut 0 bases from V and 4 bases from J, with 13 bases between. The CDR3 coding sequence is TGTGCCAGCAGCTTGGGAGACAGGCCCCTCTATGGCTACACCTTC. Translated: CASSLGDRPLYGYTF.

The V and J genes are TRBV30 and TRBJ1-2; D call uncertain. There are 14 residues in the CDR3. Per the germline V gene, CDR1 is GTSNPN and CDR2 is SVGIG (reference sequence). The ends were cut back, 3 bases at V and 8 bases at J, with 19 bases in the middle. In DNA form, the CDR3 reads TGTGCCTGGAGCAACGCACGGGGTAAAAACGGCTACACCTTC. It translates to CAWSNARGKNGYTF.

The chain couples TRBV9 to TRBJ2-3; D unresolved. Trimming shortened V by 6 bases and J by 3 bases, and 17 bases separated the two germline ends. This CDR3 has 15 residues. The germline CDR1 and CDR2 sequences are SGDLS and YYNGEE. The CDR3 region has the DNA TGTGCCAGCACCGCCGGCGCCCTCGGGACAGATACGCAGTATTTT. Translated: CASTAGALGTDTQYF.

The chain couples TRBV7-2 to TRBJ2-5; TRBD2 matches 13 bases. Germline trimming cut 5 bases from V and 5 bases from J; bases unmatched to any gene: 8. This CDR3 is built from 16 residues. The germline V gene has CDR1 SGHTA and CDR2 FQGNSA. The CDR3, as DNA: TGTGCCAGCAGCCTGGGACTAGCGGGACTCGGCGAGACCCAGTACTTC. Encoded protein: CASSLGLAGLGETQYF.